These 22 T cell receptor beta chains were all obtained from the same sample, sequenced in a study of Tregs in tolerant kidney transplant recipients. Recipients received nonmyeloablative bone marrow transplants from related graft donors, with transient mixed chimerism. TCRdb keeps only in-frame clones here, not all; method: immunoSEQ multiplex PCR. This sample's table reports some 25,000 clones. The sample here was CD4+ T cells from blood (PBMCs), taken 6 months after the transplant. These receptors were obtained from a human patient who received a combined kidney and bone marrow transplant. Some T cells may originate from the graft donor.

Of note for this clone: The CDR3 goes on 3 residues after the read ends, and that part is filled in from the germline J gene. This chain joins TRBV5-1 and TRBJ2-7; 14 bases align to TRBD2. Germline lookup yields CDR1 SGHRS and CDR2 YFSETQ. The CDR3 contains 17 residues. V was clipped by 4 bases and J by 3 bases; unmatched bases: 9. The DNA read from the CDR3 is TGCGCCAGCAGCCCGGGACTAGCGGGGGCGGGGGGCTACGAG. Protein: CASSPGLAGAGGYE. The full CDR3 protein reads CASSPGLAGAGGYEQYF.

Incomplete CDR3 DNA: TGTGCCAGCGGACAGGAGAACACCGGGGAG. Translated: CASGQENTGE. In full, the CDR3 reads CASGQENTGELFF. The chain joins TRBV19 to TRBJ2-2, with 7 bases identical to TRBD1. Sequencing ends 3 residues short of the CDR3 end; the germline J gene provides the rest. This CDR3 contains 13 residues. Germline assignment: CDR1 LNHDA and CDR2 SQIVND (reference sequence). After removal of 9 bases from V and 1 base from J, the junction contained 2 bases not matched to a gene.

Turning to this clone: Coverage ceases 3 residues before the CDR3 finishes, and the germline J gene fills in the end. The chain has TRBV2 and TRBJ2-1; 7 positions match TRBD2. V trimming: 10 bases; J trimming: 7 bases; junction bases outside the gene matches: 10. Germline V gene lookup returns CDR1 SNHLY and CDR2 FYNNEI. The CDR3 runs to 13 residues. The covered CDR3 bases are TGTGCCACCCGGGACTACGTCCTGAATGAG. This translates into CATRDYVLNE. The full CDR3 sequence reads CATRDYVLNEQFF.

Comment on this clone: The read halts 3 residues ahead of the CDR3 end, with the missing end drawn from the germline J gene. The V and J genes are TRBV12-3 or TRBV12-4 and TRBJ2-2; TRBD1 matches 10 bases. CDR3 length equals 16 residues. V was pared by 4 bases and J by 6 bases, with 8 bases of the junction left unmatched. Here the CDR3 reads CASSWARGQGSGELFF. The sequenced CDR3 bases are TGTGCCAGCAGTTGGGCTAGGGGACAGGGGTCCGGGGAG.

About this clone: The read falls 3 residues short of the CDR3 end, and the missing part is taken from the germline J gene. The gene calls are TRBV20-1 and TRBJ2-7; TRBD1 aligns across 7 bases. The germline V gene has CDR1 DFQATT and CDR2 SNEGSKA (reference sequence). This CDR3 spans 17 amino acids. Losses at the gene ends were 1 base for V and 3 bases for J; bases not matched to a gene: 15. CDR3 DNA (partial): TGCAGTGCTAGAGTCAAACCGGCAGGGGGACCCTACTACGAG. It is translated as CSARVKPAGGPYYE. The whole CDR3 protein is CSARVKPAGGPYYEQYF.

Concerning this clone: The read finishes 3 residues shy of the CDR3 end, and the germline J gene is used to complete it. J is TRBJ2-3 and V is TRBV20-1, with D possibly matching TRBD2 (5 bases). Germline CDR1 is DFQATT and CDR2 is SNEGSKA (reference sequence). The CDR3 runs 14 residues. V was trimmed by 3 bases and J by 6 bases, leaving 16 bases between them. The CDR3 loop reads CSARSGSQLDTQYF. The covered CDR3 bases are TGCAGTGCTAGGAGCGGCTCTCAGCTGGATACG.

On this clone itself: The observed sequence ends 3 residues before the CDR3 terminus, with the missing tail filled in from the germline J gene. The chain uses TRBV29-1 and TRBJ1-1; D perhaps matches TRBD1 (5 bases). CDR1 and CDR2 from the germline V gene are SQVTM and ANQGSEA. This CDR3 spans 14 amino acids. The V and J ends lost 6 bases and 5 bases respectively, with 19 bases between them. The CDR3 loop is CSVDARGKGTEAFF. The covered CDR3 bases are TGCAGCGTGGACGCGAGGGGCAAAGGGACTGAA.

Worth noting for this clone: Read data end 3 residues before the CDR3 end; the end is taken from the germline J gene. This chain connects TRBV2 to TRBJ1-3; perhaps TRBD1 as D (5 bases). CDR3 size: 15 residues. Germline V lookup: CDR1 SNHLY, CDR2 FYNNEI. With 5 bases removed from V and 2 bases from J, the gap between germline ends came to 13 bases. CDR3 protein: CASSTVTTAGNTIYF. CDR3 DNA, as far as it was read: TGTGCCAGCAGTACCGTAACGACAGCTGGAAACACC.

Worth noting for this clone: The CDR3 end lies 3 residues beyond the end of the read and is filled in from the germline J gene. The V and J genes are TRBV2 and TRBJ2-5, with 7 bases identical to TRBD1. The CDR3 contains 13 residues. Germline CDR1 and CDR2: SNHLY and FYNNEI. J lost 5 bases, V lost 6 bases, and 6 bases had no gene match. CDR3 bases read: TGTGCCAGCAGCAGGGGGACGGCGGAGACC. It codes for CASSRGTAET. The whole CDR3 protein is CASSRGTAETQYF.

Comments on this clone: The missing CDR3 end, 3 residues past where the read stops, is filled in from the germline J gene. This chain joins TRBV2 and TRBJ1-5; D is perhaps TRBD1 (5 bases). Per germline, CDR1 SNHLY and CDR2 FYNNEI. This CDR3 has 15 residues. V lost 4 bases and J 0 bases, leaving 10 bases between the germline ends. The CDR3: CASSAQAYSNQPQHF. The covered CDR3 bases are TGTGCCAGCAGTGCACAGGCGTATAGCAATCAGCCC.

Notes on this clone: The read is 3 residues too short to cover the CDR3 end, so that end is filled in from the germline J gene. V is TRBV5-1 and J is TRBJ2-3; 11 bases map to TRBD2. Unmatched junction bases numbered 2, after V lost 4 bases and J lost 1 base. This CDR3 is 15 amino acids long. Germline CDR1 is SGHRS and CDR2 is YFSETQ. The CDR3 bases that were read are TGCGCCAGCAGCCCGGGACTAGCGGGCACAGATACG. It is translated as CASSPGLAGTDT. The complete CDR3 sequence is CASSPGLAGTDTQYF.

Of note for this clone: The read terminates 3 residues before the CDR3 end, so the remaining end is supplied by the germline J gene. The J gene is TRBJ2-2, the V gene TRBV6-4; the match to TRBD2 covers 12 bases. This CDR3 spans 18 amino acids. The germline V gene encodes CDR1 MRHNA and CDR2 SNTAGT. Trimming at V came to 0 bases and at J to 7 bases, leaving 9 bases not matched to a gene. This chain's CDR3 is CASSDSALAGGRNGELFF. CDR3 DNA, as far as it was read: TGTGCCAGCAGTGACTCCGCACTAGCGGGGGGAAGGAACGGGGAG.

Of note for this clone: The CDR3 end falls 3 residues outside the read, so it is completed with the germline J gene. The V and J genes are TRBV4-1 and TRBJ1-2, with D unclear. CDR1 and CDR2 (germline): MGHRA, YSYEKL. The CDR3 is 14 amino acids. CDR3 residues: CASSLVAGLEGYTF. The covered CDR3 bases are TGCGCCAGCAGCCTCGTCGCCGGACTGGAGGGC.

Comment on this clone: Coverage ceases 3 residues before the CDR3 finishes, and the germline J gene fills in the end. This sequence joins TRBV5-1 and TRBJ2-7; no reliable D call. V was clipped by 0 bases and J by 3 bases, with 7 bases between them. The germline CDR1 and CDR2 sequences are SGHRS and YFSETQ. CDR3 length equals 13 residues. CDR3 DNA (partial): TGCGCCAGCAGCTTGGACCAGTACTACGAG. This codes for CASSLDQYYE. The complete CDR3 reads CASSLDQYYEQYF. The whole variable domain, remainder taken from reference TRBV5-1 and TRBJ2-7, is KAGVTQTPRYLIKTRGQQVTLSCSPISGHRSVSWYQQTPGQGLQFLFEYFSETQRNKGNFPGRFSGRQFSNSRSEMNVSTLELGDSALYLCASSLDQYYEQYFGPGTRLTVT.

A remark on this clone: The read finishes 3 residues shy of the CDR3 end, and the germline J gene is used to complete it. The rearrangement links TRBV30 to TRBJ2-7; no firm D call. Trimming left V 0 bases short and J 3 bases short, with 12 bases between. The CDR3 extends over 14 amino acids. Germline assignment: CDR1 GTSNPN and CDR2 SVGIG (reference sequence). The CDR3 loop reads CAWSVLRHHYEQYF. Incomplete CDR3 DNA: TGTGCCTGGAGTGTTCTTAGACACCACTACGAG.

A note on this clone: From the germline J gene comes the end of the CDR3, since the read stops 3 residues before it. The rearrangement joins TRBV7-9 to TRBJ1-5, with TRBD1 identical over 7 bases. V gave up 6 bases and J gave up 4 bases; unmatched junction bases: 9. Per germline, CDR1 SEHNR and CDR2 FQNEAQ (reference sequence). This CDR3 has 15 residues. CDR3 region: CASSSHRGPNQPQHF. CDR3 bases read: TGTGCCAGCAGTTCACACAGGGGACCAAATCAGCCC. The variable domain in full, completed from reference TRBV7-9 and TRBJ1-5, reads DTGVSQNPRHKITKRGQNVTFRCDPISEHNRLYWYRQTLGQGPEFLTYFQNEAQLEKSRLLSDRFSAERPKGSFSTLEIQRTEQGDSAMYLCASSSHRGPNQPQHFGDGTRLSIL.

Regarding this clone: The DNA ends 3 residues before the CDR3 does, and the rest of the CDR3 is filled in from the germline J gene. This rearrangement joins TRBV18 to TRBJ1-1, with a tentative D call TRBD1 (5 bases). Germline V gene data show CDR1 as KGHSH and CDR2 as LQKENI. The CDR3 totals 13 residues. CDR3 DNA, as far as it was read: TGTGCCAGCTCACCATCAGATTCCCGGGGG. Its translation is CASSPSDSRG. In full, the CDR3 is CASSPSDSRGAFF.

Concerning this clone itself: The read is 3 residues too short to cover the CDR3 end, so that end is filled in from the germline J gene. The chain couples TRBV7-9 to TRBJ2-7; 10 positions match TRBD2. The trim removed 5 bases at V and 3 bases at J, leaving 7 bases unmatched. The V gene's germline CDR1 is SEHNR and CDR2 FQNEAQ (reference sequence). CDR3 length: 15 residues. The CDR3 protein is CASSQGLARNYEQYF. The part of the CDR3 DNA that was read is TGTGCCAGCAGCCAGGGACTAGCGAGAAACTACGAG.

Notes on this clone: Other DNA sequences in this sample translate to the same CDR3. The CDR3 loop is CASSGASGQETQYF. The DNA read from the CDR3 is TGTGCCAGTAGTGGGGCTAGCGGCCAGGAGACC. The genes are TRBV19 and TRBJ2-5, with 7 bases fitting TRBD2. Sequencing ends 3 residues short of the CDR3 end; the germline J gene provides the rest. V shed 5 bases, J shed 5 bases, and the junction held 8 bases outside the gene matches. In germline, CDR1 is LNHDA, CDR2 SQIVND (reference sequence). This CDR3 is 14 amino acids long. The entire variable domain, with the rest obtained from reference TRBV19 and TRBJ2-5, is as follows: DGGITQSPKYLFRKEGQNVTLSCEQNLNHDAMYWYRQDPGQGLRLIYYSQIVNDFQKGDIAEGYSVSREKKESFPLTVTSAQKNPTAFYLCASSGASGQETQYFGPGTRLLVL.

Comments on this clone: The read gets to within 3 residues of the CDR3 end, and the germline J gene fills in the rest. This chain joins TRBV7-6 and TRBJ2-3, with 7 bases identical to TRBD2. The germline V gene has CDR1 SGHVS and CDR2 FNYEAQ. With V trimmed by 0 bases and J by 0 bases, 3 bases remained unmatched. The CDR3 is 16 amino acids. This chain's CDR3 is CASSLALAASTDTQYF. The DNA read from the CDR3 is TGTGCCAGCAGCTTAGCCCTAGCGGCTAGCACAGATACG.

In the case of this clone: The CDR3 end lies 3 residues beyond the end of the read and is filled in from the germline J gene. This same CDR3 is encoded by further DNA sequences in the sample. V is TRBV7-8 and J is TRBJ2-1; D unresolved. Trimming pared 0 bases from V and 1 base from J, leaving 7 bases between. The CDR3 contains 15 residues. Per germline, CDR1 SGHVS and CDR2 FQNEAQ. The part of the CDR3 DNA that was read is TGTGCCAGCAGCTTAGCCGGTAGTTCCTACAATGAG. Amino acid sequence: CASSLAGSSYNE. The entire CDR3 reads CASSLAGSSYNEQFF.

Comments on this clone: The read is 3 residues too short to cover the CDR3 end, so that end is filled in from the germline J gene. The J gene is TRBJ1-1, the V gene TRBV20-1; TRBD1 aligns across 9 bases. Germline values: CDR1 DFQATT, CDR2 SNEGSKA (reference sequence). With V trimmed by 3 bases and J by 5 bases, 4 bases remained unmatched. The CDR3 length is 13 residues. The CDR3 loop reads CSARGTGWTEAFF. Incomplete CDR3 DNA: TGCAGTGCTAGGGGGACAGGGTGGACTGAA.